Shown below are 32 T cell receptor beta chains from a single sample sequenced in a study of control samples from healthy donors and cancer patients. Profiling relied on immunoSEQ multiplex PCR, and the TCRdb table lists in-frame clones only, not all of them. The sample records some 140,000 clones, around nine tenths being singletons. Sequences were obtained from blood. The receptors come from a woman aged 30 to 39 in good health.

This chain joins TRBV4-2 and TRBJ2-5, with 11 nucleotides matching TRBD2. V was pared by 5 bases and J by 4 bases, with 9 bases of the junction left unmatched. Germline V gene lookup returns CDR1 LGHNA and CDR2 YNFKEQ. CDR3 length: 16 residues. The CDR3 DNA is TGTGCCAGCAGCTCCCGGCGGCTAGCGGGAGGAGAGACCCAGTACTTC. Translation gives CASSSRRLAGGETQYF.

The rearrangement joins TRBV28 to TRBJ1-3, with D unresolved. V dropped 2 bases and J dropped 0 bases, with 11 bases sitting between them. Germline assignment: CDR1 MDHEN and CDR2 SYDVKM. The CDR3 covers 16 residues. CDR3 amino acids: CASSLLGQASGNTIYF. CDR3 DNA sequence: TGTGCCAGCAGTTTACTTGGGCAGGCCTCTGGAAACACCATATATTTT.

The chain has TRBV2 and TRBJ2-6; D gene ambiguous. Trimming cost V 7 bases and J 4 bases, with 11 bases left between them. The CDR3 is made up of 14 amino acids. The germline V gene encodes CDR1 SNHLY and CDR2 FYNNEI. CDR3 nucleotide sequence: TGTGCCAGCAAAGCTCTAAGGGGGGCCAACGTCCTGACTTTC. Protein sequence: CASKALRGANVLTF. The whole variable domain, filled in from reference TRBV2 and TRBJ2-6, reads EPEVTQTPSHQVTQMGQEVILRCVPISNHLYFYWYRQILGQKVEFLVSFYNNEISEKSEIFDDQFSVERPDGSNFTLKIRSTKLEDSAMYFCASKALRGANVLTFGAGSRLTVL.

The CDR3 spells CASSVGGRASSGNTIYF. The CDR3 DNA follows: TGTGCCAGCAGCGTAGGAGGCAGGGCGAGCTCTGGAAACACCATATATTTT. The chain couples TRBV9 to TRBJ1-3; D may be TRBD1 (5 bases). Germline loops: CDR1 SGDLS, CDR2 YYNGEE. Trimming left V 0 bases short and J 0 bases short, with 13 bases between. The CDR3 is 17 residues long.

This clone was recorded a few times. J is TRBJ2-2 and V is TRBV7-2; perhaps TRBD1 as D (5 bases). Trimming pared 1 base from V and 1 base from J, leaving 7 bases between. CDR3 length: 15 amino acids. From germline, CDR1 is SGHTA and CDR2 FQGNSA. CDR3 bases: TGTGCCAGCAGCTTAGGAGGACAGAACACCGGGGAGCTGTTTTTT. It encodes CASSLGGQNTGELFF.

The chain links TRBV6-6 to TRBJ1-1; D is unclear. Trimming left V 0 bases short and J 5 bases short, with 10 bases between. This CDR3 has 14 amino acids. Germline-derived CDR1 and CDR2 are MNHNY and SVGAGI (reference sequence). CDR3: CASSYSLTQTEAFF. The CDR3 region has the DNA TGTGCCAGCAGTTACTCTCTTACGCAAACTGAAGCTTTCTTT.

This clone has just a few counts. V usage is TRBV6-1 and J usage is TRBJ2-7; TRBD1 matches at 8 bases. J lost 3 bases, V lost 1 base, and 2 bases had no gene match. The CDR3 spans 14 residues. Per the germline V gene, CDR1 is MNHNS and CDR2 is SASEGT. The CDR3 loop is CASSEGQGNYEQYF. The CDR3, as DNA: TGTGCCAGCAGTGAAGGACAGGGGAACTACGAGCAGTACTTC.

The chain couples TRBV11-2 to TRBJ1-3; D call uncertain. Germline V gene lookup returns CDR1 SGHAT and CDR2 FQNNGV. V lost 1 base and J 0 bases, leaving 10 bases between the germline ends. CDR3 length: 16 amino acids. The CDR3 region is CASSLVVGSSGNTIYF. The CDR3 nucleotides read TGTGCCAGCAGCTTAGTGGTCGGATCCTCTGGAAACACCATATATTTT.

The rearrangement links TRBV7-3 to TRBJ1-1; D unclear. Per the germline V gene, CDR1 is SGHTA and CDR2 is FQGTGA. The CDR3 contains 13 residues. V gave up 2 bases and J gave up 1 base, with 5 bases separating them. CDR3 bases: TGTGCCAGCAGCTTACAGGAGAACACTGAAGCTTTCTTT. Its translation is CASSLQENTEAFF.

V usage is TRBV7-9 and J usage is TRBJ1-6; D is ambiguous. Germline V gene data show CDR1 as SEHNR and CDR2 as FQNEAQ (reference sequence). CDR3 length equals 15 residues. Between the trimmed V and J ends, which lost 1 base and 13 bases, there was a span of 17 bases. The CDR3: CASSLVLAGGSPLHF. The CDR3 DNA reads TGTGCCAGCAGCTTAGTGCTCGCGGGTGGATCTCCCCTCCACTTT. The full variable domain, rest sourced from reference TRBV7-9 and TRBJ1-6, is DTGVSQNPRHKITKRGQNVTFRCDPISEHNRLYWYRQTLGQGPEFLTYFQNEAQLEKSRLLSDRFSAERPKGSFSTLEIQRTEQGDSAMYLCASSLVLAGGSPLHFGNGTRLTVT.

V usage is TRBV30 and J usage is TRBJ2-7; TRBD1 matches at 9 bases. The germline V gene has CDR1 GTSNPN and CDR2 SVGIG (reference sequence). This CDR3 contains 14 residues. V lost 3 bases and J lost 5; bases outside the gene matches: 8. CDR3 region: CAWRSGTGWHEQYF. CDR3 DNA: TGTGCCTGGAGGTCCGGGACAGGGTGGCACGAGCAGTACTTC.

This chain links TRBV30 with TRBJ1-2; tentative D call: TRBD1 (5 bases). CDR1 GTSNPN and CDR2 SVGIG come from the germline V gene (reference sequence). The CDR3 is 13 residues long. Trimming took off 2 bases at V and 6 bases at J, with 13 bases between the two ends. The CDR3 sequence: CAWSWGTDDGYTF. The CDR3 region has the DNA TGTGCCTGGAGTTGGGGGACGGACGATGGCTACACCTTC.

The genes are TRBV4-2 and TRBJ1-6; weak D call: TRBD1 (5 bases). The germline V gene encodes CDR1 LGHNA and CDR2 YNFKEQ. V was cut by 0 bases and J by 9 bases, with 24 bases left in between. The CDR3 is made up of 19 amino acids. The CDR3 loop is CASSQEVLPGHKTGSPLHF. The CDR3, as DNA: TGTGCCAGCAGCCAAGAGGTGTTGCCTGGACACAAGACGGGTTCACCCCTCCACTTT.

This clone has only one observation. The chain recombines TRBV14 with TRBJ2-1, with TRBD2 matching 9 bases. J gave up 6 bases and V 0 bases, and 12 bases lay outside the gene matches. CDR3 length equals 18 residues. CDR1 is SGHDN and CDR2 is FVKESK in the germline V gene. The CDR3 bases are TGTGCCAGCAGCCAAGAAGGAAAGGGACTAGCACGTCCCAATGAGCAGTTCTTC. Translating gives CASSQEGKGLARPNEQFF.

This chain joins TRBV7-6 and TRBJ2-1, with TRBD2 matching over 7 bases. The CDR3 has 18 amino acids. Germline loops: CDR1 SGHVS, CDR2 FNYEAQ. V lost 4 bases and J lost 2; bases outside the gene matches: 14. CDR3 residues: CASSSSYTAGVAYNEQFF. For the CDR3, the DNA is TGTGCCAGCAGCTCATCATACACGGCGGGGGTGGCCTACAATGAGCAGTTCTTC.

The rearrangement joins TRBV6-5 to TRBJ2-7, with 7 nucleotides matching TRBD2. V trimming: 6 bases; J trimming: 3 bases; junction bases outside the gene matches: 5. The CDR3 is 13 amino acids. Per germline, CDR1 MNHEY and CDR2 SVGAGI. This chain's CDR3 is CASRRGGIYEQYF. CDR3 nucleotides: TGTGCCAGCAGACGGGGAGGGATCTACGAGCAGTACTTC.

The chain carries TRBV5-1 and TRBJ1-1, with no clear D. CDR3 length equals 15 residues. Germline CDR1 and CDR2: SGHRS and YFSETQ. V dropped 0 bases and J dropped 0 bases, with 9 bases sitting between them. The CDR3 DNA reads TGCGCCAGCAGCTTGGCCCCGCAGATGAACACTGAAGCTTTCTTT. It translates to CASSLAPQMNTEAFF.

The J gene is TRBJ2-1, the V gene TRBV4-1; 9 nucleotides line up with TRBD1. The CDR3 contains 16 residues. Germline assignment: CDR1 MGHRA and CDR2 YSYEKL. V trimming: 5 bases; J trimming: 7 bases; junction bases outside the gene matches: 12. The CDR3 is CASSFRQGGPKNEQFF. CDR3 nucleotides: TGCGCCAGCAGCTTCAGACAGGGGGGACCCAAGAATGAGCAGTTCTTC.

V and J are TRBV27 and TRBJ2-5, with 7 bases matching TRBD2. CDR1 MNHEY and CDR2 SMNVEV come from the germline V gene (reference sequence). V was clipped by 5 bases and J by 1 base; unmatched bases: 4. The CDR3 loop spans 14 amino acids. CDR3 in DNA: TGTGCCAGCAGTACGAGGACTAGCCAAGAGACCCAGTACTTC. It is translated as CASSTRTSQETQYF.

V is TRBV19 and J is TRBJ1-5; maybe TRBD1 (6 bases). V was trimmed by 3 bases and J by 6 bases, leaving 12 bases between them. CDR1 is LNHDA and CDR2 is SQIVND in the germline V gene (reference sequence). The length of the CDR3 is 14 residues. CDR3 coding DNA: TGTGCCAGTAGTATTGCACAGGGAGGTCAGCCCCAGCATTTT. This codes for CASSIAQGGQPQHF.

For the CDR3, the DNA is TGTGCCAGCAGTGAACAGCTCAATGAGCAGTTCTTC. Its protein product is CASSEQLNEQFF. This chain uses TRBV2 with TRBJ2-1; D is ambiguous. Trimming pared 2 bases from V and 6 bases from J, leaving 5 bases between. The CDR3 has 12 amino acids. Per the germline V gene, CDR1 is SNHLY and CDR2 is FYNNEI.

The chain joins TRBV21-1 to TRBJ2-6. TRBV21-1 is a pseudogene locus. This CDR3 region has 18 residues. The DNA for the CDR3 is TGTGCCAGCAGCAAAGTGTGGGGGGCCAGACCTGGGGCCAACGTCCTGACTTTC. It translates to CASSKVWGARPGANVLTF.

The chain uses TRBV2 and TRBJ2-1; D possibly corresponds to TRBD2 (6 bases). The V gene's germline CDR1 is SNHLY and CDR2 FYNNEI. The CDR3 contains 14 residues. V was cut by 8 bases and J by 5 bases, with 16 bases left in between. CDR3 residues: CASGQTGENNEQFF. CDR3 coding DNA: TGTGCCAGCGGGCAGACGGGGGAAAACAATGAGCAGTTCTTC. Drawing the rest from reference TRBV2 and TRBJ2-1, the complete variable domain is EPEVTQTPSHQVTQMGQEVILRCVPISNHLYFYWYRQILGQKVEFLVSFYNNEISEKSEIFDDQFSVERPDGSNFTLKIRSTKLEDSAMYFCASGQTGENNEQFFGPGTRLTVL.

This clone was found once. The V and J genes are TRBV5-4 and TRBJ2-5; no firm D call. Germline V gives CDR1 SGHNT, CDR2 YYREEE (reference sequence). Trimming pared 2 bases from V and 7 bases from J, leaving 18 bases between. There are 15 residues in the CDR3. CDR3 protein: CASSFFSPESGTQYF. DNA of the CDR3: TGTGCCAGCAGCTTTTTTTCTCCCGAGTCCGGGACCCAGTACTTC.

CDR3 protein: CASSWLEAGELFF. CDR3 nucleotides: TGTGCCAGCAGTTGGTTAGAGGCCGGGGAGCTGTTTTTT. The V call is TRBV12-3 or TRBV12-4, the J call TRBJ2-2; D gene ambiguous. V lost 4 bases and J 6 bases, leaving 9 bases between the germline ends. This CDR3 is built from 13 residues.

The V and J genes are TRBV10-1 and TRBJ2-2; D not certain. The V gene lost 2 bases and the J gene lost 1 base, with 11 bases spanning the gap. CDR1 and CDR2 (germline): WNHNN, SYGVQD (reference sequence). This CDR3 contains 16 residues. The CDR3 DNA follows: TGCGCCAGCAGTGAGCAAAGGTTTCAGAACACCGGGGAGCTGTTTTTT. This sequence encodes CASSEQRFQNTGELFF.

The rearrangement uses TRBV2 and TRBJ2-7; possibly TRBD1 or TRBD2 for D (5 bases each). V dropped 8 bases and J dropped 6 bases, with 23 bases sitting between them. Germline loops: CDR1 SNHLY, CDR2 FYNNEI. The CDR3 consists of 15 residues. The CDR3 region is CASAMGPAWGSEQYF. Written as DNA, the CDR3 is TGTGCCAGCGCGATGGGACCGGCGTGGGGGTCCGAGCAGTACTTC.

The chain carries TRBV5-1 and TRBJ2-7; weak D call: TRBD2 (5 bases). CDR1 is SGHRS and CDR2 is YFSETQ in the germline V gene. The length of the CDR3 is 14 residues. Trimming shortened V by 0 bases and J by 2 bases, and 9 bases separated the two germline ends. CDR3 nucleotides: TGCGCCAGCAGCTTGGGAGGGAACGCCTACGAGCAGTACTTC. Translating it yields CASSLGGNAYEQYF.

This clone was seen only once. This chain connects TRBV7-2 to TRBJ2-3; no firm D call. This CDR3 region has 14 residues. Trimming left V 1 base short and J 2 bases short, with 7 bases between. Germline V lookup: CDR1 SGHTA, CDR2 FQGNSA. The CDR3 bases are TGTGCCAGCAGCTTAGGTCTCGACACAGATACGCAGTATTTT. Translated, it gives CASSLGLDTDTQYF.

The J gene is TRBJ2-1, the V gene TRBV2; D is perhaps TRBD1 (6 bases). The CDR3 consists of 12 residues. V lost 4 bases and J lost 7, with 8 bases in between. The germline V gene encodes CDR1 SNHLY and CDR2 FYNNEI. The CDR3: CASSGGRNEQFF. CDR3 nucleotides: TGTGCCAGCAGTGGGGGGCGGAATGAGCAGTTCTTC.

The chain uses TRBV5-1 and TRBJ1-1; weak D call: TRBD1 (6 bases). Trimming removed 2 bases at V and 3 bases at J, with 8 bases between. The V gene's germline CDR1 is SGHRS and CDR2 YFSETQ. The length of the CDR3 is 13 residues. CDR3 sequence: CASSFTGYTEAFF. CDR3 nucleotides: TGCGCCAGCAGCTTTACAGGGTACACTGAAGCTTTCTTT. The complete variable domain, with remaining parts taken from reference TRBV5-1 and TRBJ1-1, reads KAGVTQTPRYLIKTRGQQVTLSCSPISGHRSVSWYQQTPGQGLQFLFEYFSETQRNKGNFPGRFSGRQFSNSRSEMNVSTLELGDSALYLCASSFTGYTEAFFGQGTRLTVV.

The rearrangement joins TRBV7-7 to TRBJ2-7, with TRBD1 matching over 9 bases. The germline V gene encodes CDR1 SSHAT and CDR2 FNYEAQ (reference sequence). The CDR3 is 13 residues long. The V gene end was trimmed by 4 bases and the J gene end by 7 bases; junction bases not matched to a gene: 5. CDR3 nucleotide sequence: TGTGCCAGCAGCTCCTTGACAGGGGGTGAGCAGTACTTC. It translates to CASSSLTGGEQYF.